A single sample is the source of the 9 T cell receptor beta chains below, sequenced in a study of response to subunit inactivated influenza vaccine. TCRdb ran MiXCR on the RT-PCR reads and lists one entry per CDR3 protein. The data show some 800,000 distinct CDR3 sequences, over 20% seen once. This specimen consisted of PBMCs from blood, obtained roughly 5 days after vaccination. The receptors here all came from a man over 45 who received an inactivated influenza vaccine.

This clonotype was seen more than once but under ten times. V usage is TRBV9 and J usage is TRBJ2-1; 11 bases are a match to TRBD2. Losses at the gene ends were 1 base for V and 8 bases for J; bases not matched to a gene: 5. The V gene's germline CDR1 is SGDLS and CDR2 YYNGEE. The CDR3 is 15 residues long. In nucleotides, the CDR3 is TGTGCCAGCAGCGTACATCCGGGACTAGCGGATGAGCAGTTCTTC. This codes for CASSVHPGLADEQFF.

This clonotype was recorded many times. J is TRBJ1-6 and V is TRBV6-1, with 8 bases aligning to TRBD1. Germline V gene lookup returns CDR1 MNHNS and CDR2 SASEGT. CDR3 size: 17 residues. With 7 bases clipped from V and 9 bases from J, the junction kept 17 bases outside the gene matches. CDR3 amino acids: CASTAIPTGVLGSPLHF. The CDR3 DNA sequence: TGTGCCAGCACCGCAATTCCGACAGGGGTTTTAGGTTCACCCCTCCACTTT.

This chain joins TRBV20-1 and TRBJ2-1, with D uncertain. Per germline, CDR1 DFQATT and CDR2 SNEGSKA (reference sequence). The CDR3 consists of 13 residues. Trimming removed 5 bases from V and 4 bases from J, with 12 bases in between. CDR3 nucleotide sequence: TGCAGTGCTCGGGCGGATACATACAATGAGCAGTTCTTC. It yields the protein CSARADTYNEQFF.

The chain couples TRBV29-1 to TRBJ1-5; D is unclear. Germline lookup yields CDR1 SQVTM and CDR2 ANQGSEA. V was shortened by 5 bases and J by 2 bases, with 16 bases between the two germline ends. The CDR3 spans 15 residues. CDR3 protein: CSVRFSGVGNQPQHF. DNA of the CDR3: TGCAGCGTTAGATTCTCGGGTGTTGGCAATCAGCCCCAGCATTTT.

This clonotype was counted a few times. The rearrangement uses TRBV7-9 and TRBJ2-2; D is uncertain. The CDR3 length is 16 residues. The germline CDR1 and CDR2 sequences are SEHNR and FQNEAQ (reference sequence). V was clipped by 1 base and J by 1 base, with 10 bases between them. CDR3 amino acids: CASSLVPGENTGELFF. DNA of the CDR3: TGTGCCAGCAGCTTAGTCCCGGGCGAGAACACCGGGGAGCTGTTTTTT.

The V gene is TRBV6-2 or TRBV6-3, the J gene TRBJ2-2; D is unresolved. Trimming took off 5 bases at V and 6 bases at J, with 19 bases between the two ends. Germline lookup yields CDR1 MNHEY and CDR2 SVGEGT. This CDR3 region has 16 residues. This CDR3 is CASSPPAPIAPGELFF. The CDR3 nucleotides read TGTGCCAGCAGTCCTCCCGCCCCGATCGCCCCCGGGGAGCTGTTTTTT.

This clonotype has only a few counts. The gene calls are TRBV12-3 or TRBV12-4 and TRBJ2-3, with D uncertain. The ends were cut back, 5 bases at V and 3 bases at J, with 9 bases in the middle. The CDR3 loop spans 13 amino acids. CDR3 DNA sequence: TGTGCCAGCAGTAAGCCTGGAACAGATACGCAGTATTTT. It codes for CASSKPGTDTQYF.

J is TRBJ2-3 and V is TRBV7-2; D might be TRBD1 (6 bases). CDR3 size: 16 residues. Per the germline V gene, CDR1 is SGHTA and CDR2 is FQGNSA. Trimming left V 4 bases short and J 1 base short, with 15 bases between. CDR3: CASSSYGAGGTDTQYF. CDR3 DNA sequence: TGTGCCAGCAGCTCTTACGGGGCAGGGGGCACAGATACGCAGTATTTT.

The chain couples TRBV20-1 to TRBJ2-3; 12 bases are a match to TRBD2. The trim removed 6 bases at V and 3 bases at J, leaving 7 bases unmatched. Germline-derived CDR1 and CDR2 are DFQATT and SNEGSKA (reference sequence). CDR3 length equals 15 residues. CDR3 nucleotides: TGCAGTGCAGAAACTAGCGGGGGGACGACAGATACGCAGTATTTT. Amino acids: CSAETSGGTTDTQYF.